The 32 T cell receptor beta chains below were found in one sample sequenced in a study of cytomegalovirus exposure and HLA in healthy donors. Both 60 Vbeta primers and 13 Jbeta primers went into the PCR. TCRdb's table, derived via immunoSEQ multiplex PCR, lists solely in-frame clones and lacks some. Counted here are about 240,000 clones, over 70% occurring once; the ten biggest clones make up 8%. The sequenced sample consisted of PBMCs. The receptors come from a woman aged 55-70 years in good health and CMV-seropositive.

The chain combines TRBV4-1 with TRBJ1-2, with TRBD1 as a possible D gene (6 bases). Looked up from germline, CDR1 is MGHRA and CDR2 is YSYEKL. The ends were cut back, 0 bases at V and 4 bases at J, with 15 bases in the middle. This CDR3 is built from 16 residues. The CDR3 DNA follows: TGCGCCAGCAGCCAAGATCTGAGGGGGTTAGGCTATGGCTACACCTTC. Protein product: CASSQDLRGLGYGYTF.

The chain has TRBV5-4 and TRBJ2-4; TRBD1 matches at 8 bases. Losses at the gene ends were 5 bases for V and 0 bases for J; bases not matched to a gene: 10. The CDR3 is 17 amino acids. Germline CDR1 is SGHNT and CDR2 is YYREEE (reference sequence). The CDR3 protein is CASSPQGAELAKNIQYF. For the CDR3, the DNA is TGTGCCAGCAGTCCGCAGGGGGCCGAACTAGCCAAAAACATTCAGTACTTC.

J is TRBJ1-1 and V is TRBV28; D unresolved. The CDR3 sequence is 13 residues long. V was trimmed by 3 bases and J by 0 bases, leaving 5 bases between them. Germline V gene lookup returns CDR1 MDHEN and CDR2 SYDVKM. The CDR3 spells CASSFAMNTEAFF. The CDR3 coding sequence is TGTGCCAGCAGTTTCGCGATGAACACTGAAGCTTTCTTT.

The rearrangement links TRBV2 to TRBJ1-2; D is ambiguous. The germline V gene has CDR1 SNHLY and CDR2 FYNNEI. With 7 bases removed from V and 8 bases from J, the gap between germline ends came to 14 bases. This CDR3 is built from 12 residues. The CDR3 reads CASTAQEAGYTF. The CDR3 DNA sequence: TGTGCCAGCACCGCCCAGGAGGCGGGCTACACCTTC.

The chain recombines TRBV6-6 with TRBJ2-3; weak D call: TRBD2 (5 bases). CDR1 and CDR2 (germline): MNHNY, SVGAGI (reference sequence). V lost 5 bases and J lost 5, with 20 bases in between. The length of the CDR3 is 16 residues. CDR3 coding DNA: TGTGCCAGCAGTCCCTACGCAAGGCCGAGGGAAGATACGCAGTATTTT. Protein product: CASSPYARPREDTQYF.

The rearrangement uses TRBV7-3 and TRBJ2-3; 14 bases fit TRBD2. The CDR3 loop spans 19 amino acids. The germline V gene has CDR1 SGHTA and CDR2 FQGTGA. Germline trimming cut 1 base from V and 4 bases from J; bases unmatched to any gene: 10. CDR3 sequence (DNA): TGTGCCAGCAGCTTAATACCGGGACTAGCGGGAGCGCTTTCAGATACGCAGTATTTT. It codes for CASSLIPGLAGALSDTQYF.

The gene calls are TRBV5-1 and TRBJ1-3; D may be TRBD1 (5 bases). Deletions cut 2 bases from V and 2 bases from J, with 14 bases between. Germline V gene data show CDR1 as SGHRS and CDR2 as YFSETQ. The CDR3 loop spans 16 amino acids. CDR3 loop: CASSFHRDSPGNTIYF. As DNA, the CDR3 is TGCGCCAGCAGCTTCCACCGGGACTCCCCTGGAAACACCATATATTTT.

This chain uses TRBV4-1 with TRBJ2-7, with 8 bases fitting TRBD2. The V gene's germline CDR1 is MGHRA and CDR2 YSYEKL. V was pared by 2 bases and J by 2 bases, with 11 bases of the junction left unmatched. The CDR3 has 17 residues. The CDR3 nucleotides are TGCGCCAGCAGCCAAAGTGAGAGCGGGAGCTCGACCTACGAGCAGTACTTC. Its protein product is CASSQSESGSSTYEQYF.

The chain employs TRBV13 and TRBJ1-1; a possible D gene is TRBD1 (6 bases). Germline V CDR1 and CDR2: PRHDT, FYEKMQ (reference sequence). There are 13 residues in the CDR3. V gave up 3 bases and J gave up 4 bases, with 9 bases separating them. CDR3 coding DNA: TGTGCCAGCAGCTTTTTAGGGGGCACTGAAGCTTTCTTT. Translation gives CASSFLGGTEAFF.

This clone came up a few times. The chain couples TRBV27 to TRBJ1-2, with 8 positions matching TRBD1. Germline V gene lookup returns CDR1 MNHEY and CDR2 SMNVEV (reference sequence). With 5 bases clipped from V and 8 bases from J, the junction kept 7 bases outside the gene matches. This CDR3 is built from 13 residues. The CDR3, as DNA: TGTGCCAGCAGTCCCGCGGGACAGGTGGGCTACACCTTC. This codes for CASSPAGQVGYTF.

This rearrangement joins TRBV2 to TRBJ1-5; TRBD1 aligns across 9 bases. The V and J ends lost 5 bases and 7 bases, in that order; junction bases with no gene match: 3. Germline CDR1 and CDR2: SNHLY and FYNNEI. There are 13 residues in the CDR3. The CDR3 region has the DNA TGTGCCAGCAGTTGGGACAGGGAACAGCCCCAGCATTTT. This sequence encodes CASSWDREQPQHF.

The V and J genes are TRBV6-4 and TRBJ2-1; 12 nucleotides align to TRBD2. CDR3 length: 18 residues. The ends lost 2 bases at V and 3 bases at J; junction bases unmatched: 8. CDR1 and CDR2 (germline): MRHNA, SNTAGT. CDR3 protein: CASSDKTSGRLGYNEQFF. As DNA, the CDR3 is TGTGCCAGCAGTGACAAGACTAGCGGGAGACTCGGCTACAATGAGCAGTTCTTC.

The CDR3 sequence is CASRQGQGNYGYTF. DNA for the CDR3: TGTGCCAGTAGACAAGGACAGGGGAACTATGGCTACACCTTC. V gene TRBV19 combines with J gene TRBJ1-2; 9 positions agree with TRBD1. The CDR3 runs 14 residues. Germline assignment: CDR1 LNHDA and CDR2 SQIVND (reference sequence). With 6 bases clipped from V and 2 bases from J, the junction kept 4 bases outside the gene matches.

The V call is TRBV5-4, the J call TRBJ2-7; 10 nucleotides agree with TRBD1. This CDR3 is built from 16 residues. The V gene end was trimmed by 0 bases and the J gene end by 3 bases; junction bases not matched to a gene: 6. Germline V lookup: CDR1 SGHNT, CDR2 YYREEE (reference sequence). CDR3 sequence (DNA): TGTGCCAGCAGCTTGGACAGACAGGGGGCGAACTACGAGCAGTACTTC. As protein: CASSLDRQGANYEQYF.

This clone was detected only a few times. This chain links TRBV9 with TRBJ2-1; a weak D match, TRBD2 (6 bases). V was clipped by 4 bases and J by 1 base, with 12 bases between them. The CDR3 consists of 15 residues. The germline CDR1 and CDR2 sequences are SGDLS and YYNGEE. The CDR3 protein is CASSPRLESYNEQFF. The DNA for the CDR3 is TGTGCCAGCAGCCCCCGACTAGAGTCCTACAATGAGCAGTTCTTC.

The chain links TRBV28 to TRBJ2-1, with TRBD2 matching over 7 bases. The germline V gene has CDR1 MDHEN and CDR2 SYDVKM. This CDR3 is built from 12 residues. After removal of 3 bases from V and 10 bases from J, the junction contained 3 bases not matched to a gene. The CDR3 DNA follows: TGTGCCAGCAGTTTGACTAGCCGCGAGCAGTTCTTC. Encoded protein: CASSLTSREQFF.

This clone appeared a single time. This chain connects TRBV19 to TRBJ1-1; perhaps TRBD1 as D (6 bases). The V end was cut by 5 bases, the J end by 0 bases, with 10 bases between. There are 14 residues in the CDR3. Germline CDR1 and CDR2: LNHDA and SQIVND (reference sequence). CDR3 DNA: TGTGCCAGTAGTCTCGGGACATTGAACACTGAAGCTTTCTTT. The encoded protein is CASSLGTLNTEAFF.

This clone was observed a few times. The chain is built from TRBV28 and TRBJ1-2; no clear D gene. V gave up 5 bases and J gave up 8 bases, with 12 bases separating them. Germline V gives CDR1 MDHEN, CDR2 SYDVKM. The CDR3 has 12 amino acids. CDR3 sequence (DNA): TGTGCCAGCAGTGTGTCGGGAGGCGGCTACACCTTC. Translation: CASSVSGGGYTF.

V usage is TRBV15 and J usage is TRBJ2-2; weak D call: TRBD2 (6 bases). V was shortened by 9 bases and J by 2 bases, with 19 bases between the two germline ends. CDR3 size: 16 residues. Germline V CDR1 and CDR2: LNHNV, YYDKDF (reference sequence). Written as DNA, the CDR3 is TGTGCCACAATATCGCGGGACTTTTTCAACACCGGGGAGCTGTTTTTT. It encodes CATISRDFFNTGELFF.

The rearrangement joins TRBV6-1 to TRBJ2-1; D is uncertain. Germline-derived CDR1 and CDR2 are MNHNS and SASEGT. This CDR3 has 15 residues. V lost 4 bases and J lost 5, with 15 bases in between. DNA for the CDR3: TGTGCCAGCAGTGGTTCATCACTCCCGCACAATGAGCAGTTCTTC. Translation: CASSGSSLPHNEQFF.

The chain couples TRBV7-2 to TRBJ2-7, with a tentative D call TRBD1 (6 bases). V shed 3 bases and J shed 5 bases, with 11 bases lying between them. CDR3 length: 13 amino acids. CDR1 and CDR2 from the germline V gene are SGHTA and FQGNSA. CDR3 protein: CASSLQGLDEQYF. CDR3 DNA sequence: TGTGCCAGCAGCTTGCAGGGGTTGGACGAGCAGTACTTC.

CDR3: CATSSPGAGHTGELFF. CDR3 bases: TGTGCCACCAGCAGTCCAGGAGCGGGACACACCGGGGAGCTGTTTTTT. This chain joins TRBV15 and TRBJ2-2; 7 positions agree with TRBD2. The CDR3 has 16 residues. Germline V gives CDR1 LNHNV, CDR2 YYDKDF (reference sequence). The J segment lost 3 bases and the V segment lost 3 bases, leaving 7 bases of the junction unmatched.

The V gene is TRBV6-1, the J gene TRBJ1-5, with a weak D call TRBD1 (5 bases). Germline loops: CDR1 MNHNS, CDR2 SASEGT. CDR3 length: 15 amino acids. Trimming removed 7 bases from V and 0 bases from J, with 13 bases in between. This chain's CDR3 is CASKVRGFSNQPQHF. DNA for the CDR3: TGTGCCAGCAAAGTTAGGGGTTTTAGCAATCAGCCCCAGCATTTT.

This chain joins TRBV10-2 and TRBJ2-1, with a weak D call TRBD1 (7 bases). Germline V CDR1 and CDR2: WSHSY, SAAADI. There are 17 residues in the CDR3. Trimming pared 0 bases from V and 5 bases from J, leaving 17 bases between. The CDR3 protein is CASSESLSQGEDNEQFF. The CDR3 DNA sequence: TGCGCCAGCAGTGAGTCCCTTTCGCAGGGGGAGGACAATGAGCAGTTCTTC.

CDR3 sequence reads: CASSLVGGRSPRNEQFF. The CDR3 region has the DNA TGTGCCAGCAGCTTAGTGGGGGGGCGGAGCCCAAGGAATGAGCAGTTCTTC. The chain uses TRBV7-9 and TRBJ2-1, with TRBD2 as a possible D gene (7 bases). The CDR3 is made up of 17 amino acids. Germline CDR1 is SEHNR and CDR2 is FQNEAQ (reference sequence). Deletions cut 1 base from V and 7 bases from J, with 20 bases between.

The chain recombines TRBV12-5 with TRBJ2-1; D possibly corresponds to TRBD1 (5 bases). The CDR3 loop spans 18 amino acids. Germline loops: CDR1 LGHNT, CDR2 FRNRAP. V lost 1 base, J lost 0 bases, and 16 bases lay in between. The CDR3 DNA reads TGTGCTAGTGGTTTGGCCCTCTGGGGCGCCAGCTCCTACAATGAGCAGTTCTTC. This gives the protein CASGLALWGASSYNEQFF.

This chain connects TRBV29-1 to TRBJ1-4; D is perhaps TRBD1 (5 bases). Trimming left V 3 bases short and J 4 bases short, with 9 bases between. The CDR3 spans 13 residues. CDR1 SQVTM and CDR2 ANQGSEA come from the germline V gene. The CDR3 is CSVDDSYNEKLFF. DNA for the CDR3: TGCAGCGTTGATGACAGCTATAATGAAAAACTGTTTTTT.

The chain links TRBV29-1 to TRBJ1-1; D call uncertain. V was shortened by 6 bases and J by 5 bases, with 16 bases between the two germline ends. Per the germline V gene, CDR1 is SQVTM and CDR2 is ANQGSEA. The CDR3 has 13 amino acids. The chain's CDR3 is CSVMTPRRTEAFF. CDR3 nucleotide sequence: TGCAGCGTCATGACCCCCCGGCGGACTGAAGCTTTCTTT.

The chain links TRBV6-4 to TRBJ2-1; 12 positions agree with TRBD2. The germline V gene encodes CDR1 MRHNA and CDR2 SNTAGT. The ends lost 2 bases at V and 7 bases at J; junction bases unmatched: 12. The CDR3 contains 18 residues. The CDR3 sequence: CASSDPLETSGRENEQFF. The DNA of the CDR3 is TGTGCCAGCAGTGACCCCCTCGAGACTAGCGGGAGAGAGAATGAGCAGTTCTTC.

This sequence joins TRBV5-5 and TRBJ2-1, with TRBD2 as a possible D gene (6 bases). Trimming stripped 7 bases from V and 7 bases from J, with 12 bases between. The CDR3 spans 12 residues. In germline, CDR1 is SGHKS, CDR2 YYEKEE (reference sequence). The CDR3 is CASGPGANEQFF. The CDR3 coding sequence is TGTGCCAGCGGGCCGGGAGCGAATGAGCAGTTCTTC.

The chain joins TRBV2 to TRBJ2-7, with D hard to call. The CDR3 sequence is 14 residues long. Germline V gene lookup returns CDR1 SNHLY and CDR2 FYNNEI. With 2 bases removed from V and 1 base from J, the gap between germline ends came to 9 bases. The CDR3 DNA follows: TGTGCCAGCAGTGAAACAGTCATTTCCTACGAGCAGTACTTC. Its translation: CASSETVISYEQYF.

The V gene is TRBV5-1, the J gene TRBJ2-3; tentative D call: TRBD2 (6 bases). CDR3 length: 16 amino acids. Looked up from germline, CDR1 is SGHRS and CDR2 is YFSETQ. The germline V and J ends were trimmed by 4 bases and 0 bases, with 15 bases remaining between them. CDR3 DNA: TGCGCCAGCAGCCCTTTAGCGGCATCTAGCACAGATACGCAGTATTTT. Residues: CASSPLAASSTDTQYF.